The 9 T cell receptor beta chains reported below all come from one sample, sequenced in a study of shared clonotypes between healthy human individuals. TCRdb's copy holds only in-frame clones and misses some; the assay was immunoSEQ multiplex PCR. The data hold 600,000 to 700,000 clones, with 73% observed a single time. The sequenced sample was memory CD4+ T cells sorted from blood. Subset in this sample: CD45RA-negative fraction. The receptors derive from a woman aged 25 to 39 in good health.

Comments on this clone: A much larger clone lies a single base off, so this may be a read error. Other DNA sequences of this sample code for an identical CDR3. The chain links TRBV5-1 to TRBJ2-4; TRBD1 or TRBD2 may be the D gene (5 bases each). The CDR3 loop spans 14 amino acids. In germline, CDR1 is SGHRS, CDR2 YFSETQ. Trimming stripped 4 bases from V and 0 bases from J, with 8 bases between. CDR3 sequence: CASSPGTAKNIQYF. In nucleotides, the CDR3 is TGCGCCAGCAGCCCCGGGACAGCCAAAAACATTCAGTACTTC. Variable domain in full (rest from reference TRBV5-1 and TRBJ2-4): KAGVTQTPRYLIKTRGQQVTLSCSPISGHRSVSWYQQTPGQGLQFLFEYFSETQRNKGNFPGRFSGRQFSNSRSEMNVSTLELGDSALYLCASSPGTAKNIQYFGAGTRLSVL.

This chain connects TRBV28 to TRBJ1-5, with 8 bases that match TRBD1. Germline trimming cut 5 bases from V and 3 bases from J; bases unmatched to any gene: 9. CDR1 is MDHEN and CDR2 is SYDVKM in the germline V gene. The CDR3 has 16 amino acids. The CDR3 here is CASSLRQGATNQPQHF. The CDR3, as DNA: TGTGCCAGCAGTCTCCGTCAGGGGGCTACCAATCAGCCCCAGCATTTT.

As for this clone: It may be a read error: a sequence one base away is much more abundant. The chain links TRBV11-3 to TRBJ2-1; D is possibly TRBD2 (6 bases). Germline CDR1 is SGHNT and CDR2 is YENEEA. The V end was cut by 0 bases, the J end by 1 base, with 7 bases between. This CDR3 region has 15 residues. CDR3 region: CASSLDGRSYNEQFF. In DNA form, the CDR3 reads TGTGCCAGCAGCTTAGACGGGAGATCCTACAATGAGCAGTTCTTC.

The chain uses TRBV6-5 and TRBJ2-7, with TRBD1 identical over 8 bases. This CDR3 spans 15 amino acids. Germline V gene lookup returns CDR1 MNHEY and CDR2 SVGAGI. V lost 2 bases to trimming and J lost 5 bases; unmatched junction nucleotides: 8. The CDR3, as DNA: TGTGCCAGCAGTTACAGTGCGGCAGGGGGCCACGAGCAGTACTTC. Translating it yields CASSYSAAGGHEQYF.

V is TRBV4-1 and J is TRBJ1-2, with D perhaps TRBD1 (5 bases). Germline CDR1 MGHRA, CDR2 YSYEKL. This CDR3 contains 14 residues. V lost 6 bases to trimming and J lost 3 bases, with 14 bases between them. This CDR3 reads CASSPGQYDYGYTF. The DNA for the CDR3 is TGCGCCAGCAGTCCTGGACAATACGACTATGGCTACACCTTC.

This clone turned up a few times. V and J are TRBV28 and TRBJ1-3; the D is unclear. The germline V gene encodes CDR1 MDHEN and CDR2 SYDVKM. V was cut by 5 bases and J by 4 bases, with 15 bases left in between. There are 15 residues in the CDR3. This CDR3 reads CASSKLHISGNTIYF. Written as DNA, the CDR3 is TGTGCCAGCAGTAAGCTCCACATATCCGGAAACACCATATATTTT.

This chain connects TRBV5-6 to TRBJ1-4; 8 bases align to TRBD1. This CDR3 has 14 amino acids. The germline V gene has CDR1 SGHDT and CDR2 YYEEEE. The trim removed 0 bases at V and 7 bases at J, leaving 2 bases unmatched. Here the CDR3 DNA reads TGTGCCAGCAGCTTGGGACAGGGGACTGAAAAACTGTTTTTT. It yields the protein CASSLGQGTEKLFF.

Only one count was recorded for this clone. The chain recombines TRBV5-1 with TRBJ2-3; D may correspond to TRBD1 or TRBD2 (5 bases each). V shed 4 bases and J shed 10 bases, with 13 bases lying between them. CDR1 and CDR2 (germline): SGHRS, YFSETQ. The CDR3 totals 12 residues. For the CDR3, the DNA is TGCGCCAGCAGCCCAGGGACGTATGCGCAGTATTTT. The encoded protein is CASSPGTYAQYF.

The V and J genes are TRBV6-1 and TRBJ2-5; D uncertain. The V gene lost 3 bases and the J gene lost 1 base, with 12 bases spanning the gap. The CDR3 has 15 amino acids. In germline, CDR1 is MNHNS, CDR2 SASEGT. The CDR3: CASSDNLAVQETQYF. CDR3 coding DNA: TGTGCCAGCAGTGATAACTTAGCAGTCCAAGAGACCCAGTACTTC.